The 8 T cell receptor beta chains below come from one sample, sequenced in a study of CD8+ T cells in alopecia areata. TCR sequencing used cDNA made by reverse transcription of extracted RNA. Sequenced by immunoSEQ multiplex PCR; TCRdb stores in-frame clones only, minus some. The table records 150,000 to 200,000 clones, 40% to 65% of them present only once. Sample treatment: oral pan-JAK inhibitor, 5-10 mg twice daily. This specimen was CD8+ T cells sorted from blood, taken at week 24, from a patient treated with tofacitinib. The receptors originated from a human donor with alopecia areata.

On this clone itself: Other DNA variants within this sample encode the same CDR3. The genes are TRBV5-6 and TRBJ2-2; D not resolved. V lost 1 base and J lost 6, with 4 bases in between. The CDR3 has 12 residues. Germline V gene lookup returns CDR1 SGHDT and CDR2 YYEEEE. DNA of the CDR3: TGTGCCAGCAGCTTGATTTCCGGGGAGCTGTTTTTT. It specifies CASSLISGELFF. The full variable domain, completed using reference TRBV5-6 and TRBJ2-2, is DAGVTQSPTHLIKTRGQQVTLRCSPKSGHDTVSWYQQALGQGPQFIFQYYEEEERQRGNFPDRFSGHQFPNYSSELNVNALLLGDSALYLCASSLISGELFFGEGSRLTVL.

V is TRBV25-1 and J is TRBJ2-7; possibly TRBD1 for D (5 bases). Germline V CDR1 and CDR2: MGHDK, SYGVNS. V was trimmed by 4 bases and J by 1 base, leaving 8 bases between them. CDR3 length equals 13 residues. CDR3 sequence: CASSGQGSYEQYF. The CDR3 DNA reads as TGTGCCAGCAGTGGCCAGGGATCCTACGAGCAGTACTTC.

On this clone: Relative to the germline gene, one junction end is altered; a read error may explain this. V and J are TRBV30 and TRBJ1-2; 10 bases line up with TRBD1. The CDR3 has 11 amino acids. Germline CDR1 GTSNPN, CDR2 SVGIG (reference sequence). The CDR3 coding sequence is TGTGCCTGGACCCTCGACAGGGGGCTTTACTTC. This translates into CAWTLDRGLYF.

CDR3: CAISRERGPNQETQYF. Here the CDR3 DNA reads TGTGCCATCTCGAGGGAGCGGGGCCCAAACCAAGAGACCCAGTACTTC. The rearrangement links TRBV10-3 to TRBJ2-5, with 7 nucleotides matching TRBD2. This CDR3 spans 16 amino acids. In germline, CDR1 is ENHRY, CDR2 SYGVKD. V was pared by 8 bases and J by 0 bases, with 12 bases of the junction left unmatched.

The chain couples TRBV2 to TRBJ1-1; D unclear. The CDR3 length is 12 residues. V lost 8 bases, J lost 1 base, and 8 bases lay in between. CDR1 and CDR2 (germline): SNHLY, FYNNEI. CDR3 loop: CASSRQNTEAFF. CDR3 DNA: TGTGCCAGCTCCAGACAGAACACTGAAGCTTTCTTT.

The chain joins TRBV27 to TRBJ1-1, with 10 bases that match TRBD1. Per the germline V gene, CDR1 is MNHEY and CDR2 is SMNVEV (reference sequence). This CDR3 has 14 residues. The V and J ends lost 5 bases and 7 bases, in that order; junction bases with no gene match: 7. The CDR3 is CASSLRGTGDEAFF. The CDR3 DNA reads TGTGCCAGCAGTCTCAGGGGGACAGGGGATGAAGCTTTCTTT.

The gene calls are TRBV11-2 and TRBJ2-1; 9 nucleotides agree with TRBD1. The germline V gene encodes CDR1 SGHAT and CDR2 FQNNGV. The CDR3 contains 17 residues. The junction had 6 bases not matched to a gene; V was cut back by 3 bases and J by 0 bases. Here the CDR3 DNA reads TGTGCCAGCAGCTTCACCGGACAGGGGAGCTCCTACAATGAGCAGTTCTTC. It yields the protein CASSFTGQGSSYNEQFF.

V gene TRBV11-2 combines with J gene TRBJ2-5, with D possibly being TRBD1 (6 bases). Trimming pared 5 bases from V and 1 base from J, leaving 17 bases between. Germline CDR1 is SGHAT and CDR2 is FQNNGV. CDR3 length: 16 amino acids. The CDR3 DNA reads as TGTGCCAGCAGCGGTTTTCCGGGACACCTCCAAGAGACCCAGTACTTC. Translating gives CASSGFPGHLQETQYF.